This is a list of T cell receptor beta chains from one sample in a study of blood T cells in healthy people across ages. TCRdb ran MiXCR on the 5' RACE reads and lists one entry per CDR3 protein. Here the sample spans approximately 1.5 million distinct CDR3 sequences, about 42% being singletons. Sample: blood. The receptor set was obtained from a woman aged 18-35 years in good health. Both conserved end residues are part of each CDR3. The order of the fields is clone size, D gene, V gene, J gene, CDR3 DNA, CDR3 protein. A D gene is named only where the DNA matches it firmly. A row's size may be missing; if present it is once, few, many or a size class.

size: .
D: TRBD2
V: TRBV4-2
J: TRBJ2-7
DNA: TGTGCCAGCAGCCAAGCATCCGGGAGGGGTTACTACGAGCAGTACTTC
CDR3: CASSQASGRGYYEQYF

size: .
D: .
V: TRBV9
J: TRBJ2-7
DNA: TGTGCCAGCAGCGTAGCTGGCGGGCCCCCATACGAGCAGTACTTC
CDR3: CASSVAGGPPYEQYF

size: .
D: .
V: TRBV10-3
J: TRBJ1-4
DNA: TGTGCCATCAGTGCGGAAACTAATGAAAAACTGTTTTTT
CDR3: CAISAETNEKLFF

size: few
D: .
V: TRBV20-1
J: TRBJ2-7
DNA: TGCAGTGCTAGAGATCGGCAGGGCTCGGACGAGCAGTACTTC
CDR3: CSARDRQGSDEQYF

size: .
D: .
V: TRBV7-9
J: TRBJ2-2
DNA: TGTGCCAGCAGCTGGGACCTCTACACCGGGGAGCTGTTTTTT
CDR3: CASSWDLYTGELFF

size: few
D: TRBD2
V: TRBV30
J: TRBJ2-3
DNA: TGTGCCTGGATACTAGCGGATACGCAGTATTTT
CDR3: CAWILADTQYF

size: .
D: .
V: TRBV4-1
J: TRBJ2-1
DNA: TGCGCCAGCGGCCAAGGCCGACTAGTGGATGAGCAGTTCTTC
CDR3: CASGQGRLVDEQFF

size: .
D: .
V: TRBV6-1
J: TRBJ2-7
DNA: TGTGCCAGCAGTGGATCCAGGTACGGCTCCTACGAGCAGTACTTC
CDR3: CASSGSRYGSYEQYF

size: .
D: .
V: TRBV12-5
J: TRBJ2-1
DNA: TGTGCTAGTGGTTTGGTAAGGGCATGGGGCTACAATGAGCAGTTCTTC
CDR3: CASGLVRAWGYNEQFF

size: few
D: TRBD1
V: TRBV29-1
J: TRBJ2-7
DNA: TGCAGCGTCGCCACAGGGGAAGGCTACGAGCAGTACTTC
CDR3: CSVATGEGYEQYF

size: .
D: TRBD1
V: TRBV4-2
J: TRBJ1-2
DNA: TGTGCCAGCAGCCAGGGACAGACCTATGGCTACATCTTC
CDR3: CASSQGQTYGYIF

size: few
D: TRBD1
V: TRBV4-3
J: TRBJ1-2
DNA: TGCGCCAGCAGCATACAGGGGCAGTATGGCTACACCTTC
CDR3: CASSIQGQYGYTF

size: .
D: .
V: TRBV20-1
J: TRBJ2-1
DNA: TGCAGTGCTAGAGATTGGCGGCTCTACAATGAGCAGTTCTTC
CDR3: CSARDWRLYNEQFF

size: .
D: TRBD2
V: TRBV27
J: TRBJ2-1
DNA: TGTGCCAGCAGTTTATTCGCGGGGGAATACAATGAGCAGTTCTTC
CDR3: CASSLFAGEYNEQFF

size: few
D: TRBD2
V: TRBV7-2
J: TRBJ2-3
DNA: TGTGCCAGCAGCCCCTGGGGTAGCGGGGTGGATACGCAGTATTTT
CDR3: CASSPWGSGVDTQYF

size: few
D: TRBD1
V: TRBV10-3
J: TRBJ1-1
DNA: TGTGCCATCATGGGACGGGACAGCAACGCTTTCTTT
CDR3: CAIMGRDSNAFF

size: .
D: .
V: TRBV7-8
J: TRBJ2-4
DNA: TGTGCCAGCAGCCCCTGGATAGGGGGTGGGTACATTCAGTACTTC
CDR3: CASSPWIGGGYIQYF

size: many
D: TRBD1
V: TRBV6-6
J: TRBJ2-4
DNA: TGTGCCTCAGGGGGTTTAGCCAAAAACATTCAGTACTTC
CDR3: CASGGLAKNIQYF